Below, 4 T cell receptor beta chains from the same sample are listed, as sequenced in a study of CD8 T cells in ankylosing spondylitis. In TCRdb, the 5' RACE reads were re-called with MiXCR into one record per CDR3 protein. This repertoire shows some 700,000 distinct CDR3 sequences, about 20% found once; its top ten account for over 15%. No antigen has been identified for these receptors. Study-level points and caveats: In ankylosing spondylitis blood, a motif of 7 to 9 highly homologous TCR beta variants appeared characteristic.

Sequenced: blood, either unsorted or a sorted T cell fraction (not recorded which). The origin of the receptors is a male donor with ankylosing spondylitis.

This clonotype was counted ten times or more. The V call is TRBV5-1, the J call TRBJ1-1, with D unclear. The germline V gene has CDR1 SGHRS and CDR2 YFSETQ. Deletions cut 4 bases from V and 1 base from J, with 14 bases between. The CDR3 length is 15 residues. The CDR3 reads CASSPHGQKNTEAFF. The CDR3, as DNA: TGCGCCAGCAGCCCTCACGGCCAGAAGAACACTGAAGCTTTCTTT.

This clonotype was detected ten times or more. This sequence joins TRBV20-1 and TRBJ1-3; tentatively, D is TRBD1 (5 bases). The ends were cut back, 0 bases at V and 0 bases at J, with 12 bases in the middle. The CDR3 totals 16 residues. Germline CDR1 is DFQATT and CDR2 is SNEGSKA (reference sequence). The CDR3: CSARDGGFHSGNTIYF. CDR3 bases: TGCAGTGCTAGAGATGGGGGATTCCACTCTGGAAACACCATATATTTT.

This clonotype rates as medium-sized. The CDR3 protein is CSARDLGEVLEQYF. Here the CDR3 DNA reads TGCAGTGCTAGAGATTTGGGAGAGGTGTTGGAGCAGTACTTC. This chain uses TRBV20-1 with TRBJ2-7; perhaps TRBD2 as D (5 bases). Trimming took off 0 bases at V and 7 bases at J, with 16 bases between the two ends. CDR1 DFQATT and CDR2 SNEGSKA come from the germline V gene (reference sequence). This CDR3 contains 14 residues.

This clonotype showed up just a few times. The V gene is TRBV6-5, the J gene TRBJ1-1; D may be TRBD1 (5 bases). The V and J ends lost 2 bases and 4 bases respectively, with 11 bases between them. The CDR3 contains 14 residues. Germline assignment: CDR1 MNHEY and CDR2 SVGAGI. CDR3 in DNA: TGTGCCAGCAGTTACGGGGGGGAAAGCACTGAAGCTTTCTTT. Encoded protein: CASSYGGESTEAFF.